This T cell receptor beta chain was recorded in a study of Graves' ophthalmopathy and Graves' hyperthyroidism. Study summary: At the time of initial diagnosis and before any treatment, peripheral blood was collected.

This CDR3 contains 16 residues. Germline V gene lookup returns CDR1 SGHAT and CDR2 FQNNGV. V lost 1 base to trimming and J lost 2 bases; unmatched junction nucleotides: 5. A note on this clonotype: Its antigen is still unknown.

Study-wide results and limits: Thyroid clonotypes that were expanded above 0.001 frequency mostly also appeared in blood.

From RNA, the CDR3 regions of TCR beta chains were amplified and sequenced. An initial RT-PCR round employing HTBI primers preceded a second-round multiplex PCR. TCRdb recomputed calls from the multiplex PCR reads with MiXCR, one row per CDR3 protein. The repertoire holds roughly 480,000 distinct CDR3 sequences, with about an eighth as singletons. Clinicians diagnosed using symptoms, serum thyroxine, TRAb, thyroid ultrasound and orbital computed tomography. The receptor was derived from a woman under 40 with Graves' ophthalmopathy. J is TRBJ1-3 and V is TRBV11-2; 7 positions agree with TRBD1. Sample: blood. The CDR3 DNA is TGTGCCAGCAGCTTAGGGGCCGGGACAGCTGGAAACACCATATATTTT. This sequence encodes CASSLGAGTAGNTIYF.